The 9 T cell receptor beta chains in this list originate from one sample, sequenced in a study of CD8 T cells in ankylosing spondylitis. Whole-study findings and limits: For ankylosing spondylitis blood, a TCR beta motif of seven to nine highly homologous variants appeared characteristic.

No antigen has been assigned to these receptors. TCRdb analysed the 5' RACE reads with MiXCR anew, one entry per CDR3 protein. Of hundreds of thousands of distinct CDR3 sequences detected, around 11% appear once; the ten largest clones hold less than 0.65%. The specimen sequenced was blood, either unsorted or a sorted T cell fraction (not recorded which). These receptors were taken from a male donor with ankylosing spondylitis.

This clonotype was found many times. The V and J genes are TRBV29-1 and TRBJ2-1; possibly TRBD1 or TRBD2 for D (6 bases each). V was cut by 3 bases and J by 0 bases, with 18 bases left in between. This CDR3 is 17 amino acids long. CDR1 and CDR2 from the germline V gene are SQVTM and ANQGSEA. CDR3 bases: TGCAGCGTTGAGAGGGGGGCGGACAGATACTCCTACAATGAGCAGTTCTTC. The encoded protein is CSVERGADRYSYNEQFF.

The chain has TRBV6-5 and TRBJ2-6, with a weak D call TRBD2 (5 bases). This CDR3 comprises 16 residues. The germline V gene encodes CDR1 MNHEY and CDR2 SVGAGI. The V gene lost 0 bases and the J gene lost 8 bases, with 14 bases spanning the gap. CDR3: CASSYSLGAWPNVLTF. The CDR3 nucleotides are TGTGCCAGCAGTTACTCATTGGGAGCTTGGCCCAACGTCCTGACTTTC.

This chain's CDR3 is CATSDSLAEGPRRETQYF. Written as DNA, the CDR3 is TGTGCCACCAGTGACTCACTCGCCGAGGGACCGCGTCGGGAGACCCAGTACTTC. This chain joins TRBV24-1 and TRBJ2-5, with D possibly called TRBD1 or TRBD2 (5 bases each). The CDR3 length is 18 residues. Trimming took 4 bases from V and 5 from J, leaving 25 bases between them. Germline V lookup: CDR1 KGHDR, CDR2 SFDVKD.

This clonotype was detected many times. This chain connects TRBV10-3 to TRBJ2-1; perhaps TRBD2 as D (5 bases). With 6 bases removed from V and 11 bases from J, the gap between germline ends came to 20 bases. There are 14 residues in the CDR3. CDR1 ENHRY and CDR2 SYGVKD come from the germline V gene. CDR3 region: CAISSEAMEVKQFF. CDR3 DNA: TGTGCCATCAGCTCCGAGGCTATGGAGGTAAAGCAGTTCTTC.

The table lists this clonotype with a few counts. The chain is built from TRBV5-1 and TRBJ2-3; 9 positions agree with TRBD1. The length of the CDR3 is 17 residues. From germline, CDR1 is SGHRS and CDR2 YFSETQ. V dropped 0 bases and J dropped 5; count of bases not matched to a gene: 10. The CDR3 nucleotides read TGCGCCAGCAGCTTGGAACTTGGGACAGGGATGGGAGATACGCAGTATTTT. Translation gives CASSLELGTGMGDTQYF.

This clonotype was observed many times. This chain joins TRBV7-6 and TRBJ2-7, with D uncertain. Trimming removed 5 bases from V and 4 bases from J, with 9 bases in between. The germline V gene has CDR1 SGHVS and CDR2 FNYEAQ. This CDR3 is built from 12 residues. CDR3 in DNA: TGTGCCAGCAGCCCTATTGGGTACGAGCAGTACTTC. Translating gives CASSPIGYEQYF.

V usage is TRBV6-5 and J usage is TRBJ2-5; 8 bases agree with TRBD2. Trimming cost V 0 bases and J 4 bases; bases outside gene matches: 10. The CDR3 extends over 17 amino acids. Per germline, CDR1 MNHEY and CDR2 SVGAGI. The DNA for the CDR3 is TGTGCCAGCAGTTACTCGGCTCTCCAGGCGGGGGGAGAGACCCAGTACTTC. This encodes CASSYSALQAGGETQYF.

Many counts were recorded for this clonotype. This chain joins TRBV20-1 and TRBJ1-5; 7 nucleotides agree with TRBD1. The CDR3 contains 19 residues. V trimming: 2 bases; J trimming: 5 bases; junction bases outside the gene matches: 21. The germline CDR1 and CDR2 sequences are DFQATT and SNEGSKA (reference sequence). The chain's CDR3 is CSARWGRRSWDQGDQPQHF. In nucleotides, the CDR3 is TGCAGTGCTAGATGGGGAAGAAGGAGTTGGGATCAGGGGGATCAGCCCCAGCATTTT.

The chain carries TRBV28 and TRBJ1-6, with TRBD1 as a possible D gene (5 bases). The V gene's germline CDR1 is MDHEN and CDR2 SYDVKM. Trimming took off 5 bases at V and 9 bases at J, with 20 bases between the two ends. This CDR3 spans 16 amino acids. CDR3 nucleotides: TGTGCCAGCAGTGAGGTGTGGGGGGGATTGGGTTCACCCCTCCACTTT. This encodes CASSEVWGGLGSPLHF.